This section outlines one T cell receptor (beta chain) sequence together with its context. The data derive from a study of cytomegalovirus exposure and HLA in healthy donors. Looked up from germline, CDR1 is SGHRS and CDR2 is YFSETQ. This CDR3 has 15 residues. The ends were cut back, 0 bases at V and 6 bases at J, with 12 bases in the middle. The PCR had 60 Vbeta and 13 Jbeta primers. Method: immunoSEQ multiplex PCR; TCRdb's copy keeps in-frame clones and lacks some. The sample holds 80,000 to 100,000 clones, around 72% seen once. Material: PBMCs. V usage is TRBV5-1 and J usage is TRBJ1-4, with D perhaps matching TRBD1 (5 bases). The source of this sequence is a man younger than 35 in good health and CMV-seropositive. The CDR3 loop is CASSLAAGTHEKLFF. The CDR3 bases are TGCGCCAGCAGCTTGGCAGCAGGGACTCATGAAAAACTGTTTTTT.